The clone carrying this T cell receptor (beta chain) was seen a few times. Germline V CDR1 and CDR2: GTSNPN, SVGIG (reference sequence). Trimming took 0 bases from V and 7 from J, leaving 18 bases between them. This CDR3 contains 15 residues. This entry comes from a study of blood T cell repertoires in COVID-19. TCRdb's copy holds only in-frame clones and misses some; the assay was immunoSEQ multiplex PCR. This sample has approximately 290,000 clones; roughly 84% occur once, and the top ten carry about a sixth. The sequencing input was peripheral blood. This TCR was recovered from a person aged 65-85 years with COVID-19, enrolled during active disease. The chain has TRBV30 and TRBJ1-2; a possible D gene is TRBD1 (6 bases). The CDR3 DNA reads TGTGCCTGGAGTGTTGTCAGGGGCGGATCTAGTGGCTACACCTTC. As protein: CAWSVVRGGSSGYTF. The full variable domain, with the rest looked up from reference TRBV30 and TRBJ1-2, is SQTIHQWPATLVQPVGSPLSLECTVEGTSNPNLYWYRQAAGRGLQLLFYSVGIGQISSEVPQNLSASRPQDRQFILSSKKLLLSDSGFYLCAWSVVRGGSSGYTFGSGTRLTVV.